The sequence of this T cell receptor (beta chain) was determined in a study of blood T cell repertoires in COVID-19. Study-level information: Sites across the United States, Italy and Spain contributed samples from acute and convalescent COVID-19. T cells, B-cell-depleted T cells, or PBMCs supplied cDNA or gDNA.

Study processing details: For nucleated cells, counts were estimated from reference gene primer amplification. The assay was immunoSEQ multiplex PCR, and TCRdb's table has in-frame clones only and misses some. V and J calls and clone size are as listed in that table; D and trimming were resolved from the DNA. This sample carries 200,000 to 250,000 clones, around four fifths of them seen once, and the ten largest clones take around 5.5%. V was shortened by 2 bases and J by 5 bases, with 12 bases between the two germline ends. Germline-derived CDR1 and CDR2 are SNHLY and FYNNEI. This CDR3 region has 14 residues.

The TCR sequence derives from a woman aged 55-69 years who had recovered from COVID-19. Sample: peripheral blood. The chain links TRBV2 to TRBJ2-5; perhaps TRBD2 as D (6 bases). CDR3 sequence: CASSELRGRETQYF. In DNA, the CDR3 is TGTGCCAGCAGTGAACTCCGGGGGAGGGAGACCCAGTACTTC.